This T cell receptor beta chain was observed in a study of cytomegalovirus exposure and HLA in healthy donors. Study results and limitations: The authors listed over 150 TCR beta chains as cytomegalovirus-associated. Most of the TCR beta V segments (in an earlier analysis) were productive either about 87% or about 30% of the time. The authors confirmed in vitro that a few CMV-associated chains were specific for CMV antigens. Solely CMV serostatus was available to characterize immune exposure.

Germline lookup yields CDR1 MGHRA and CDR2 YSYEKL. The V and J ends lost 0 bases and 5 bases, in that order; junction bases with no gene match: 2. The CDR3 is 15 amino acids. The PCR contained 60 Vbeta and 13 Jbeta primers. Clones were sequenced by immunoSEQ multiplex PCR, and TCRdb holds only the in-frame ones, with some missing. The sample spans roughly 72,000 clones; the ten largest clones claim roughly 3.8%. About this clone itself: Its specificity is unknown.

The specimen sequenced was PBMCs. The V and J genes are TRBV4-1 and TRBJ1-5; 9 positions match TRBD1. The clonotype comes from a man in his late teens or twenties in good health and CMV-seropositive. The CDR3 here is CASSQEGQGDQPQHF. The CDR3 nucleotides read TGCGCCAGCAGCCAAGAGGGACAGGGTGATCAGCCCCAGCATTTT.